These 9 T cell receptor beta chains share one sample of origin, sequenced in a study of blood T cell repertoires in COVID-19. TCRdb's copy holds only in-frame clones and misses some; the assay was immunoSEQ multiplex PCR. The sample lists some 290,000 clones; roughly 90% were seen once. Material for sequencing was peripheral blood. These receptors originate from a woman in her twenties or thirties with COVID-19, enrolled during active disease.

The rearrangement links TRBV10-3 to TRBJ2-3; TRBD2 agrees at 10 bases. This CDR3 contains 16 residues. Germline CDR1 and CDR2: ENHRY and SYGVKD. Trimming removed 4 bases from V and 3 bases from J; junction bases left unmatched: 7. The CDR3 coding sequence is TGTGCCATCAGTGGGTCTAGCGGGGGCGTAACAGATACGCAGTATTTT. Translating it yields CAISGSSGGVTDTQYF.

This clone was seen many times. The rearrangement joins TRBV7-9 to TRBJ1-3; D remains unclear. Trimming took 3 bases from V and 4 from J, leaving 13 bases between them. The CDR3 loop spans 15 amino acids. Germline lookup yields CDR1 SEHNR and CDR2 FQNEAQ (reference sequence). In nucleotides, the CDR3 is TGTGCCAGCAGCTTCCCGCGGAGACTAGGAAACACCATATATTTT. Encoded protein: CASSFPRRLGNTIYF.

This sequence joins TRBV5-1 and TRBJ1-2; 8 nucleotides agree with TRBD1. Per the germline V gene, CDR1 is SGHRS and CDR2 is YFSETQ. The J segment lost 4 bases and the V segment lost 0 bases, leaving 5 bases of the junction unmatched. The CDR3 spans 15 residues. CDR3 protein: CASSLGDRGSYGYTF. CDR3 bases: TGCGCCAGCAGCTTGGGCGACAGGGGAAGCTATGGCTACACCTTC.

This clone was counted a single time. V usage is TRBV11-2 and J usage is TRBJ1-5, with 9 bases identical to TRBD1. Germline trimming cut 4 bases from V and 5 bases from J; bases unmatched to any gene: 9. The CDR3 length is 16 residues. CDR1 is SGHAT and CDR2 is FQNNGV in the germline V gene. The CDR3 DNA is TGTGCCAGCAGCTCCAACAGGGGGCCTCGGGATCAGCCCCAGCATTTT. Amino acid sequence: CASSSNRGPRDQPQHF.

The chain couples TRBV4-1 to TRBJ2-2; 10 nucleotides match TRBD2. The V gene end was trimmed by 4 bases and the J gene end by 0 bases; junction bases not matched to a gene: 5. The germline gives CDR1 MGHRA, CDR2 YSYEKL. CDR3 size: 17 residues. CDR3 protein: CASSLGTSVSNTGELFF. In DNA, the CDR3 is TGCGCCAGCAGCCTCGGGACTAGCGTCTCGAACACCGGGGAGCTGTTTTTT.

CDR3 sequence (DNA): TGCGCCAGCGTGGATAGCTTCCCTGAGCAGTTCTTC. Protein: CASVDSFPEQFF. This chain joins TRBV10-2 and TRBJ2-1; D remains ambiguous. The V and J ends lost 8 bases and 9 bases respectively, with 14 bases between them. Looked up from germline, CDR1 is WSHSY and CDR2 is SAAADI. This CDR3 is 12 amino acids long.

This rearrangement joins TRBV6-5 to TRBJ1-2; D unclear. The V end was cut by 11 bases, the J end by 4 bases, with 14 bases between. Germline V lookup: CDR1 MNHEY, CDR2 SVGAGI. This CDR3 comprises 12 residues. In DNA form, the CDR3 reads TGTGCCGGCACTACGCTCGGCTATGGCTACACCTTC. As protein: CAGTTLGYGYTF.

The rearrangement joins TRBV11-1 to TRBJ1-1; no definite D call. Looked up from germline, CDR1 is SGHAT and CDR2 is FQDESV (reference sequence). This CDR3 is 15 amino acids long. The V end was cut by 2 bases, the J end by 3 bases, with 13 bases between. The CDR3, as DNA: TGTGCCAGCAGCTTAATCAATTCAGGCTACACTGAAGCTTTCTTT. It specifies CASSLINSGYTEAFF.

The gene calls are TRBV27 and TRBJ2-1; 10 bases match TRBD1. The CDR3 runs 17 residues. The V segment lost 4 bases and the J segment 4 bases; nucleotides outside the gene matches: 10. Looked up from germline, CDR1 is MNHEY and CDR2 is SMNVEV (reference sequence). Here the CDR3 DNA reads TGTGCCAGCAGTTCACCGGGACAGGGGCACCCGTACAATGAGCAGTTCTTC. Protein: CASSSPGQGHPYNEQFF.